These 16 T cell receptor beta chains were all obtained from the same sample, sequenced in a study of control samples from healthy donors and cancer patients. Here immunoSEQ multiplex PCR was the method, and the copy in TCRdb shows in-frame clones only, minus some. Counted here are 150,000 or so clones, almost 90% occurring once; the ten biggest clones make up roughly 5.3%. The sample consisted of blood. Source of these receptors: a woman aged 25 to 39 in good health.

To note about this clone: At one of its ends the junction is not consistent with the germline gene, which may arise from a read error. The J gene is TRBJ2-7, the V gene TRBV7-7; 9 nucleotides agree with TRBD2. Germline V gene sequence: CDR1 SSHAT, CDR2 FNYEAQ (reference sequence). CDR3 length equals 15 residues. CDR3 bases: TGTGCTAGCAGCCGAGGTAGCGGGAGCTCCTACGAGCAGTACTTC. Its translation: CASSRGSGSSYEQYF.

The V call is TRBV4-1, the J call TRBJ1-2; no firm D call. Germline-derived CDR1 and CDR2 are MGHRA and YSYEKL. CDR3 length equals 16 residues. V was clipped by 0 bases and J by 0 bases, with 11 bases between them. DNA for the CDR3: TGCGCCAGCAGCCAAGATCGGGATGAGCCTAACTATGGCTACACCTTC. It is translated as CASSQDRDEPNYGYTF.

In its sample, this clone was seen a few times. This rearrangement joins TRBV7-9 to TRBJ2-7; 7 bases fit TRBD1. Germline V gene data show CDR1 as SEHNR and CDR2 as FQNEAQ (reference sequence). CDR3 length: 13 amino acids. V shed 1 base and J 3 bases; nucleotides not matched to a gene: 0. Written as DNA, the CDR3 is TGTGCCAGCAGCTTAGGGACAGGCTACGAGCAGTACGTC. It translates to CASSLGTGYEQYV.

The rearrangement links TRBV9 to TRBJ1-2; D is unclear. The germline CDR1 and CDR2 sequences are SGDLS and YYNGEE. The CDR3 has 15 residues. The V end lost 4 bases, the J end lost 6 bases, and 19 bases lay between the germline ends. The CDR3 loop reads CASSPLTGFGDGYTF. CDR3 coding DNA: TGTGCCAGCAGCCCCCTGACGGGATTTGGGGATGGCTACACCTTC.

CDR3 bases: TGCGCCAGCAGCCAAGACCCCGGGACAGACAATGAGCAGTTCTTC. Amino acids: CASSQDPGTDNEQFF. The rearrangement links TRBV4-1 to TRBJ2-1, with 7 bases matching TRBD1. The CDR3 is made up of 15 amino acids. Unmatched junction bases numbered 4, after V lost 0 bases and J lost 5 bases. Germline lookup yields CDR1 MGHRA and CDR2 YSYEKL.

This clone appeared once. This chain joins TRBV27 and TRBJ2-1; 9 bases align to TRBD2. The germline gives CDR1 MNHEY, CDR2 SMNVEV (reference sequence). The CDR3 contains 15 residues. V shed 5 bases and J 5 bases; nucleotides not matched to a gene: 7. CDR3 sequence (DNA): TGTGCCAGCAGTACAAGCGGGGGGCAAAACAATGAGCAGTTCTTC. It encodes CASSTSGGQNNEQFF.

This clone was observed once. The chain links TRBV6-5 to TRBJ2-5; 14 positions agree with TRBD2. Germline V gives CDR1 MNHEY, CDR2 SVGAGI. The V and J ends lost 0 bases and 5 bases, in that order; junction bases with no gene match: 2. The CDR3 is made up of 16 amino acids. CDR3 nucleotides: TGTGCCAGCAGTTACTCGACTAGCGGGGGGGCTGAGACCCAGTACTTC. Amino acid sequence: CASSYSTSGGAETQYF.

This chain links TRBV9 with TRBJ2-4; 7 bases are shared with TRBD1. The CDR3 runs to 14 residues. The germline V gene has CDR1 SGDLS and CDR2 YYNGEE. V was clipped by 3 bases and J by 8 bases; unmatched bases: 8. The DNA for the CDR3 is TGTGCCAGCAGCGCCCGACAGGGTCAGGACATTCAGTACTTC. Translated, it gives CASSARQGQDIQYF. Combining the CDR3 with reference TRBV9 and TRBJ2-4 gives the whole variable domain DSGVTQTPKHLITATGQRVTLRCSPRSGDLSVYWYQQSLDQGLQFLIQYYNGEERAKGNILERFSAQQFPDLHSELNLSSLELGDSALYFCASSARQGQDIQYFGAGTRLSVL.

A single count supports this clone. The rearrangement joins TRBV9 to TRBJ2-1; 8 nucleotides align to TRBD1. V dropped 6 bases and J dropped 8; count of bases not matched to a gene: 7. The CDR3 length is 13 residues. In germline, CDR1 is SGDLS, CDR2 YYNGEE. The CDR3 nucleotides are TGTGCCAGCAACAGACAGGGGAACTATGAGCAGTTCTTC. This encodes CASNRQGNYEQFF. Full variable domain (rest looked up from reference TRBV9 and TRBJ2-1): DSGVTQTPKHLITATGQRVTLRCSPRSGDLSVYWYQQSLDQGLQFLIQYYNGEERAKGNILERFSAQQFPDLHSELNLSSLELGDSALYFCASNRQGNYEQFFGPGTRLTVL.

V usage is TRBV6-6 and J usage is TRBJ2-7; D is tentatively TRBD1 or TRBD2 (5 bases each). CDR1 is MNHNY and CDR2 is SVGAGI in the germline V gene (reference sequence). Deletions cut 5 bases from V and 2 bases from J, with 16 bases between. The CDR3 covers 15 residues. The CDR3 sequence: CASSPPGQSAYEQYF. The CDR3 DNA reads TGTGCCAGCAGTCCTCCGGGGCAGAGCGCCTACGAGCAGTACTTC.

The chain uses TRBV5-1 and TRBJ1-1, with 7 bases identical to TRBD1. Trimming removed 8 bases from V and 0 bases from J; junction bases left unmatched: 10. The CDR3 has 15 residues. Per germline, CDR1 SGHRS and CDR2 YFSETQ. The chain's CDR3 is CASRKGQPMNTEAFF. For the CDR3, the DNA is TGCGCCAGTCGTAAGGGACAGCCCATGAACACTGAAGCTTTCTTT.

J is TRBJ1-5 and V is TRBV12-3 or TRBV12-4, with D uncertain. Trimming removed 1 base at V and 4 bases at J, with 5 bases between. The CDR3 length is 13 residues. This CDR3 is CASSLGTNQPQHF. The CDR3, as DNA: TGTGCCAGCAGTTTAGGTACGAATCAGCCCCAGCATTTT.

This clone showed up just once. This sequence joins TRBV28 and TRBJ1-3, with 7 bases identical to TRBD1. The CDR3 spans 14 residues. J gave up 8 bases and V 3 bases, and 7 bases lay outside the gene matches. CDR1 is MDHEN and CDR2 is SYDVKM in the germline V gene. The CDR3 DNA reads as TGTGCCAGCAGTTTGGGACAGTTGAGAGACACCATATATTTT. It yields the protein CASSLGQLRDTIYF. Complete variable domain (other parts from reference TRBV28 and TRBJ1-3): DVKVTQSSRYLVKRTGEKVFLECVQDMDHENMFWYRQDPGLGLRLIYFSYDVKMKEKGDIPEGYSVSREKKERFSLILESASTNQTSMYLCASSLGQLRDTIYFGEGSWLTVV.

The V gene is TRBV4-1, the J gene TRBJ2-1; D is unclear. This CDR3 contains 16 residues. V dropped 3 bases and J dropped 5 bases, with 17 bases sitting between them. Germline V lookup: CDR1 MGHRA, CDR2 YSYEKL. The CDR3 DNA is TGCGCCAGCAGCCAGCCCACTTATCGGAACGACAATGAGCAGTTCTTC. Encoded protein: CASSQPTYRNDNEQFF.

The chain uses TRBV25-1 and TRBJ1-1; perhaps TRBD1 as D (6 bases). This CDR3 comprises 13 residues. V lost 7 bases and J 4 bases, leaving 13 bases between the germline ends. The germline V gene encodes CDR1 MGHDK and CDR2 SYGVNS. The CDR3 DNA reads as TGTGCCAGCACAAGGGGGGCGGGCACTGAAGCTTTCTTT. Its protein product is CASTRGAGTEAFF. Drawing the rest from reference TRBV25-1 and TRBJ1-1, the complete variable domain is EADIYQTPRYLVIGTGKKITLECSQTMGHDKMYWYQQDPGMELHLIHYSYGVNSTEKGDLSSESTVSRIRTEHFPLTLESARPSHTSQYLCASTRGAGTEAFFGQGTRLTVV.

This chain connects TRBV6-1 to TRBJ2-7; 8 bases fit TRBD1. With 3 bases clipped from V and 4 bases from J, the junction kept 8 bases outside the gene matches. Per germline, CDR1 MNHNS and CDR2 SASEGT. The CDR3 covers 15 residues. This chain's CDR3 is CASSEQPRGRYEQYV. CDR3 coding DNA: TGTGCCAGCAGTGAGCAACCCAGGGGGCGGTACGAGCAGTACGTC.